What follows are 7 T cell receptor beta chains derived from one specimen sequenced in a study of CD8+ T cells in alopecia areata (dated by TCRdb to between 2017 and 2018). In the paper's terms, the time point label means: baseline before oral tofacitinib. Library creation used the immunoSEQ multiplex PCR assay. For TCR sequencing, RNA was extracted from every sample and reverse transcribed into cDNA to serve as template. The table was pulled from immuneACCESS by TCRdb, which kept in-frame rearrangements only. Such tables lose some clones; where checked, under half of the loss comes from unresolved V genes, and the rest has no known cause. Here the sample has hundreds of thousands of clones; approximately 61% occur a single time. Of the sample, around 1.2% is held by the ten largest clones. The sample here was CD4+ T cells sorted from blood, taken at week 0. These receptors were collected from a human donor with alopecia areata.

The rearrangement links TRBV29-1 to TRBJ2-5, with D perhaps TRBD1 (5 bases). Between the trimmed V and J ends, which lost 7 bases and 5 bases, there was a span of 14 bases. The length of the CDR3 is 12 residues. The germline CDR1 and CDR2 sequences are SQVTM and ANQGSEA. CDR3 nucleotide sequence: TGCAGCGCCCTGTCCCCAGGGGAGACCCAGTACTTC. Translation: CSALSPGETQYF.

The CDR3 DNA sequence: TGTGCCAGCAGCCAGCAGGGGCGGACAGCTCCTTCCTATGGCTACACCTTC. Translation: CASSQQGRTAPSYGYTF. The chain uses TRBV5-6 and TRBJ1-2, with a possible D match to TRBD1 (6 bases). With 4 bases removed from V and 4 bases from J, the gap between germline ends came to 23 bases. The CDR3 covers 17 residues. Germline assignment: CDR1 SGHDT and CDR2 YYEEEE.

The gene calls are TRBV30 and TRBJ2-1; TRBD1 is a possible D gene (5 bases). Germline CDR1 and CDR2: GTSNPN and SVGIG (reference sequence). The CDR3 consists of 12 residues. V was shortened by 8 bases and J by 6 bases, with 14 bases between the two germline ends. In DNA form, the CDR3 reads TGTGCCCTAGGGGCCCTTCCCAATGAGCAGTTCTTC. It is translated as CALGALPNEQFF.

The rearrangement links TRBV9 to TRBJ2-7, with D possibly TRBD2 on 6 matching bases. Trimming stripped 0 bases from V and 3 bases from J, with 10 bases between. Germline V gives CDR1 SGDLS, CDR2 YYNGEE. The CDR3 has 14 amino acids. The CDR3 DNA sequence: TGTGCCAGCAGCGTAGGGGGACTCGGCTACGAGCAGTACTTC. Its translation: CASSVGGLGYEQYF.

This clone was recorded only once. The gene calls are TRBV6-5 and TRBJ2-1; 8 bases are a match to TRBD1. The CDR3 consists of 15 residues. Germline loops: CDR1 MNHEY, CDR2 SVGAGI. The ends lost 5 bases at V and 9 bases at J; junction bases unmatched: 12. CDR3 coding DNA: TGTGCCAGCAGTCCCGACCAGGGGGCGCGGGGTGAGCAGTTCTTC. This codes for CASSPDQGARGEQFF.

This clone was seen only a few times. This chain links TRBV9 with TRBJ2-1; the D is unclear. The CDR3 sequence is 17 residues long. From germline, CDR1 is SGDLS and CDR2 YYNGEE. Trimming took off 0 bases at V and 0 bases at J, with 13 bases between the two ends. CDR3 DNA: TGTGCCAGCAGCGTAGCATCAGGTTTCGCCTCCTACAATGAGCAGTTCTTC. Its protein is CASSVASGFASYNEQFF.

Concerning this clone itself: At one boundary the junction diverges from the germline segment, which might be a read error. The chain joins TRBV7-7 to TRBJ2-5, with a weak D call TRBD1 (6 bases). The CDR3 consists of 14 residues. Germline V gene lookup returns CDR1 SSHAT and CDR2 FNYEAQ (reference sequence). The CDR3 loop reads CASSLGDNQETQYF. CDR3 sequence (DNA): TGTGCTAGCAGCTTAGGGGACAACCAAGAGACCCAGTACTTC.